These 22 T cell receptor beta chains originate from one sample sequenced in a study of cytomegalovirus exposure and HLA in healthy donors. The PCR ran on 60 Vbeta and 13 Jbeta primers. Method: immunoSEQ multiplex PCR; TCRdb's copy keeps in-frame clones and lacks some. The data show 74,000 or so clones, around four fifths seen once. The source material was PBMCs. The source is a man between 50 and 59 years old in good health and CMV-seropositive.

V usage is TRBV23-1 and J usage is TRBJ2-7; D uncertain. TRBV23-1 is designated an ORF whose function remains uncertain. The CDR3 sequence is 13 residues long. The V end lost 8 bases, the J end lost 2 bases, and 13 bases lay between the germline ends. The CDR3 loop is CASGPLLPYEQYF. The CDR3 nucleotides are TGCGCCAGCGGGCCCCTCCTACCCTACGAGCAGTACTTC.

The V and J genes are TRBV7-2 and TRBJ2-1; perhaps TRBD1 as D (6 bases). The CDR3 has 13 residues. V lost 3 bases and J lost 5, with 8 bases in between. CDR1 is SGHTA and CDR2 is FQGNSA in the germline V gene. In nucleotides, the CDR3 is TGTGCCAGCAGCTTTAACAGGGACAATGAGCAGTTCTTC. This sequence encodes CASSFNRDNEQFF.

This clone was seen only once. The V and J genes are TRBV2 and TRBJ1-2; D unresolved. Germline V CDR1 and CDR2: SNHLY, FYNNEI. The ends were cut back, 7 bases at V and 1 base at J, with 13 bases in the middle. This CDR3 comprises 14 residues. Here the CDR3 DNA reads TGTGCCAGCACCGCTGACCGGGATAACTATGGCTACACCTTC. Its protein product is CASTADRDNYGYTF.

This rearrangement joins TRBV30 to TRBJ2-3, with a tentative D call TRBD2 (6 bases). The CDR3 is 13 residues long. Germline CDR1 reads GTSNPN; CDR2 reads SVGIG (reference sequence). V lost 7 bases and J lost 2, with 13 bases in between. CDR3 bases: TGTGCCTTTGGGACTCCCGTCACAGATACGCAGTATTTT. It translates to CAFGTPVTDTQYF.

This clone turned up a few times. V and J are TRBV19 and TRBJ2-7; perhaps TRBD2 as D (6 bases). The germline CDR1 and CDR2 sequences are LNHDA and SQIVND (reference sequence). Trimming pared 3 bases from V and 6 bases from J, leaving 15 bases between. The CDR3 contains 14 residues. Here the CDR3 reads CASSIMTLEGEQYF. In nucleotides, the CDR3 is TGTGCCAGTAGTATTATGACCCTGGAGGGCGAGCAGTACTTC.

This chain links TRBV5-1 with TRBJ1-1; no clear D gene. Per the germline V gene, CDR1 is SGHRS and CDR2 is YFSETQ. The V and J ends lost 4 bases and 5 bases respectively, with 18 bases between them. The CDR3 extends over 15 amino acids. CDR3 in amino acids: CASSNLAGSGTEAFF. The CDR3 DNA follows: TGCGCCAGCAGCAACCTGGCGGGAAGTGGGACTGAAGCTTTCTTT.

As regards this clone: Additional DNA sequences in this sample encode the identical CDR3. V gene TRBV7-2 combines with J gene TRBJ2-7, with D unresolved. Germline values: CDR1 SGHTA, CDR2 FQGNSA. V shed 5 bases and J shed 0 bases, with 2 bases lying between them. This CDR3 spans 11 amino acids. The CDR3 coding sequence is TGTGCCAGCAGCCTCTCCTACGAGCAGTACTTC. Amino acids: CASSLSYEQYF.

The chain joins TRBV10-1 to TRBJ2-7; no clear D. Germline values: CDR1 WNHNN, CDR2 SYGVQD (reference sequence). With 0 bases removed from V and 0 bases from J, the gap between germline ends came to 12 bases. CDR3 length: 16 residues. DNA for the CDR3: TGCGCCAGCAGTGAGTCACTACGAGAGCACTCCTACGAGCAGTACTTC. As protein: CASSESLREHSYEQYF.

The rearrangement joins TRBV6-6 to TRBJ2-7; 11 bases fit TRBD2. There are 15 residues in the CDR3. Germline V lookup: CDR1 MNHNY, CDR2 SVGAGI (reference sequence). The trim removed 6 bases at V and 1 base at J, leaving 5 bases unmatched. For the CDR3, the DNA is TGTGCCAGCAGCCGGGGACTAGCGGCATCCTACGAGCAGTACTTC. It translates to CASSRGLAASYEQYF.

The genes are TRBV7-9 and TRBJ1-1, with D unresolved. Germline V gives CDR1 SEHNR, CDR2 FQNEAQ (reference sequence). CDR3 length: 14 amino acids. V lost 0 bases, J lost 4 bases, and 9 bases lay in between. The CDR3 reads CASSLAWAGTEAFF. The CDR3 nucleotides read TGTGCCAGCAGCTTAGCCTGGGCCGGCACTGAAGCTTTCTTT.

The gene calls are TRBV5-8 and TRBJ2-7; 8 nucleotides match TRBD2. Per the germline V gene, CDR1 is SGHTS and CDR2 is YDEGEE. The V gene end was trimmed by 4 bases and the J gene end by 4 bases; junction bases not matched to a gene: 10. The CDR3 runs to 15 residues. CDR3 in amino acids: CASSRSGGGSYEQYF. As DNA, the CDR3 is TGTGCCAGCAGCCGGTCGGGGGGGGGCAGTTACGAGCAGTACTTC.

The rearrangement joins TRBV7-2 to TRBJ1-1, with 10 bases lining up with TRBD1. V trimming: 4 bases; J trimming: 9 bases; junction bases outside the gene matches: 5. This CDR3 region has 13 residues. Germline V gives CDR1 SGHTA, CDR2 FQGNSA. DNA of the CDR3: TGTGCCAGCAGCTCGGGACAGGGGTTGCAAGCTTTCTTT. Translating it yields CASSSGQGLQAFF.

J is TRBJ2-7 and V is TRBV5-5; 7 bases match TRBD1. The CDR3 has 14 residues. CDR1 and CDR2 (germline): SGHKS, YYEKEE (reference sequence). J was trimmed by 6 bases and V by 4 bases; bases with no gene match: 10. The CDR3 reads CASSTDRSWREQYF. DNA for the CDR3: TGTGCCAGCAGCACGGACAGGTCGTGGCGCGAGCAGTACTTC.

Written as DNA, the CDR3 is TGTGCCAGCTCACCACCGACAGTTGAGTGGACTGAAGCTTTCTTT. It encodes CASSPPTVEWTEAFF. The chain employs TRBV18 and TRBJ1-1; D might be TRBD1 (5 bases). CDR3 length: 15 amino acids. CDR1 is KGHSH and CDR2 is LQKENI in the germline V gene. V lost 0 bases and J lost 5, with 13 bases in between.

The chain uses TRBV7-8 and TRBJ1-3; no clear D. Germline CDR1 and CDR2: SGHVS and FQNEAQ. Trimming stripped 1 base from V and 0 bases from J, with 10 bases between. The CDR3 consists of 16 residues. The CDR3 loop reads CASSLEELRSGNTIYF. The CDR3 DNA sequence: TGTGCCAGCAGCTTAGAGGAGCTTCGCTCTGGAAACACCATATATTTT.

The chain carries TRBV7-2 and TRBJ2-1; 11 bases are a match to TRBD2. Germline lookup yields CDR1 SGHTA and CDR2 FQGNSA. This CDR3 spans 15 amino acids. With 5 bases clipped from V and 4 bases from J, the junction kept 4 bases outside the gene matches. In DNA, the CDR3 is TGTGCCAGCAGCCTGGGACTAGCGGTTTACAATGAGCAGTTCTTC. Protein sequence: CASSLGLAVYNEQFF.

This clone is labeled as medium-sized. The DNA for the CDR3 is TGTGCCAGCAGCCGACAGTCGGTCGGCGAGCAGTACTTC. This encodes CASSRQSVGEQYF. The chain links TRBV7-2 to TRBJ2-7; weak D call: TRBD1 (5 bases). Trimming cost V 5 bases and J 6 bases, with 14 bases left between them. Germline V gene lookup returns CDR1 SGHTA and CDR2 FQGNSA. This CDR3 has 13 amino acids.

The chain employs TRBV19 and TRBJ2-4; 7 positions agree with TRBD2. This CDR3 comprises 13 residues. V was clipped by 6 bases and J by 11 bases; unmatched bases: 10. Germline CDR1 is LNHDA and CDR2 is SQIVND (reference sequence). The CDR3 is CASRGLQLQVQYF. The CDR3 region has the DNA TGTGCCAGTAGGGGACTACAACTGCAGGTTCAGTACTTC.

The chain employs TRBV5-6 and TRBJ2-7, with 10 bases lining up with TRBD2. The CDR3 has 16 residues. The V gene's germline CDR1 is SGHDT and CDR2 YYEEEE. The V and J ends lost 4 bases and 3 bases, in that order; junction bases with no gene match: 10. For the CDR3, the DNA is TGTGCCAGCAGCCGCAACCTACTAGCGGGATTCTACGAGCAGTACTTC. Protein sequence: CASSRNLLAGFYEQYF.

A remark on this clone: A junction end diverges from the germline sequence, so it may reflect a read error. The chain employs TRBV4-1 and TRBJ2-4; D might be TRBD1 (6 bases). The germline gives CDR1 MGHRA, CDR2 YSYEKL. The CDR3 loop spans 17 amino acids. The chain's CDR3 is CASSQGQARGGLNSQYF. In nucleotides, the CDR3 is TGCGCCAGCAGCCAAGGACAGGCCAGAGGAGGCTTGAACAGTCAGTACTTC.

The J gene is TRBJ1-1, the V gene TRBV6-4; D not resolved. Trimming left V 0 bases short and J 1 base short, with 6 bases between. The germline V gene encodes CDR1 MRHNA and CDR2 SNTAGT. This CDR3 comprises 14 residues. CDR3 DNA: TGTGCCAGCAGTGACTCGGGCAGGAACACTGAAGCTTTCTTT. Protein sequence: CASSDSGRNTEAFF.

This chain joins TRBV6-5 and TRBJ2-2, with D maybe TRBD2 (5 bases). V dropped 0 bases and J dropped 5 bases, with 13 bases sitting between them. This CDR3 spans 16 amino acids. Looked up from germline, CDR1 is MNHEY and CDR2 is SVGAGI. CDR3 DNA: TGTGCCAGCAGTTACTCGAACCTAGCAAGGACCGGGGAGCTGTTTTTT. Protein sequence: CASSYSNLARTGELFF.